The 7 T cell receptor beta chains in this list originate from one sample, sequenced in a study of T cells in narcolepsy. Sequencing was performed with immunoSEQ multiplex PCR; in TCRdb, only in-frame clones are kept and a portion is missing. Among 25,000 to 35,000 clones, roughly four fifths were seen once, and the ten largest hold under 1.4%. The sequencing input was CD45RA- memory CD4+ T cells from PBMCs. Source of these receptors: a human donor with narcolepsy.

CDR3 protein: CASSESGGSNQPQHF. Written as DNA, the CDR3 is TGTGCCAGCAGTGAATCGGGGGGAAGCAATCAGCCCCAGCATTTT. The gene calls are TRBV2 and TRBJ1-5; a weak D match, TRBD1 (5 bases). The CDR3 covers 15 residues. The V gene's germline CDR1 is SNHLY and CDR2 FYNNEI. With 2 bases removed from V and 1 base from J, the gap between germline ends came to 9 bases.

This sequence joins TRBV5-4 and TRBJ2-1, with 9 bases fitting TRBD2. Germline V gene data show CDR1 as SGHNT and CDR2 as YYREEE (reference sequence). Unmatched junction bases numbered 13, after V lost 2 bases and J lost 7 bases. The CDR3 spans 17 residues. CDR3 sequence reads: CASSFPASGMKMNEQFF. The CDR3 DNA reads TGTGCCAGCAGCTTTCCGGCTAGCGGGATGAAAATGAATGAGCAGTTCTTC.

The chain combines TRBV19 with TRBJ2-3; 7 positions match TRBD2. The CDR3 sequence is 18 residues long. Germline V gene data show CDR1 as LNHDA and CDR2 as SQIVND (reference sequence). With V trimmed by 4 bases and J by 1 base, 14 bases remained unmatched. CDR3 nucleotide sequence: TGTGCCAGTAGTAGCCGATTACCGACGCGGGAGCGCACAGATACGCAGTATTTT. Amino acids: CASSSRLPTRERTDTQYF.

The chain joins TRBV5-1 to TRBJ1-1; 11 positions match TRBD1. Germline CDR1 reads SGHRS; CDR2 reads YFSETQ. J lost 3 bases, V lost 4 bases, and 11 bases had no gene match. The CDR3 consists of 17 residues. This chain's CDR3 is CASSAGQGARLDTEAFF. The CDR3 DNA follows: TGCGCCAGCAGCGCAGGACAGGGGGCGCGTCTGGACACTGAAGCTTTCTTT.

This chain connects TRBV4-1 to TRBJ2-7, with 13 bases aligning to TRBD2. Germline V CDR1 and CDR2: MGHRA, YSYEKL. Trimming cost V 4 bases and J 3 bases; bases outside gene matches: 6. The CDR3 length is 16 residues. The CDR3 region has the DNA TGCGCCAGCAGCCCCTTAGGACTAGCGGGAGTCTACGAGCAGTACTTC. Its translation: CASSPLGLAGVYEQYF.

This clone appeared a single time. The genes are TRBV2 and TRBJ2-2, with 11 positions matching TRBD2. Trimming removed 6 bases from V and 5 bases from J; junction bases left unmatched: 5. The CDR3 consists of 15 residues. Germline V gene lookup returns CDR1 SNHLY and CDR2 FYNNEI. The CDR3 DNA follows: TGTGCCAGCAGAACCGGGACTAGCGGAACCGGGGAGCTGTTTTTT. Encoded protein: CASRTGTSGTGELFF.

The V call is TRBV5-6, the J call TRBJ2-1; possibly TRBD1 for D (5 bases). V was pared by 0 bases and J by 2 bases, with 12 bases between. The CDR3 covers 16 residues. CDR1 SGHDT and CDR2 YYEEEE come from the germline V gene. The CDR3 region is CASSLGADKTYNEQFF. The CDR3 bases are TGTGCCAGCAGCTTGGGCGCGGACAAAACCTACAATGAGCAGTTCTTC.